These 22 T cell receptor beta chains were all obtained from the same sample, sequenced in a study of cytomegalovirus exposure and HLA in healthy donors. The PCR used 60 Vbeta and 13 Jbeta primers. TCRdb keeps only in-frame clones here, not all; method: immunoSEQ multiplex PCR. The sample carries approximately 150,000 clones, 82% recorded once. The specimen sequenced was PBMCs. These receptors were obtained from a man between 18 and 29 years old in good health and CMV-seropositive.

V and J are TRBV5-1 and TRBJ2-3; 11 nucleotides match TRBD2. From germline, CDR1 is SGHRS and CDR2 YFSETQ. V shed 4 bases, J shed 2 bases, and the junction held 3 bases outside the gene matches. CDR3 length: 15 residues. CDR3 sequence (DNA): TGCGCCAGCAGCAAGACTAGCGGGACCACAGATACGCAGTATTTT. Translating gives CASSKTSGTTDTQYF.

The genes are TRBV28 and TRBJ2-5; tentatively, D is TRBD1 (6 bases). This CDR3 spans 15 amino acids. The V and J ends lost 4 bases and 6 bases respectively, with 18 bases between them. CDR1 is MDHEN and CDR2 is SYDVKM in the germline V gene. The CDR3 nucleotides read TGTGCCAGCAGTTCTCTCCCGGGCAGGGGCCAGACCCAGTACTTC. It is translated as CASSSLPGRGQTQYF.

The V call is TRBV5-1, the J call TRBJ2-7; 10 bases fit TRBD1. J gave up 3 bases and V 4 bases, and 4 bases lay outside the gene matches. The CDR3 sequence is 14 residues long. Germline V lookup: CDR1 SGHRS, CDR2 YFSETQ. This chain's CDR3 is CASSGDRGGYEQYF. CDR3 nucleotides: TGCGCCAGCAGCGGGGACAGGGGTGGCTACGAGCAGTACTTC.

The chain carries TRBV4-1 and TRBJ2-3; no clear D. Per the germline V gene, CDR1 is MGHRA and CDR2 is YSYEKL. CDR3 length: 14 amino acids. Trimming took 0 bases from V and 4 from J, leaving 8 bases between them. In nucleotides, the CDR3 is TGCGCCAGCAGCCAAGATCAAGCATCAGATACGCAGTATTTT. Translation gives CASSQDQASDTQYF.

The rearrangement links TRBV9 to TRBJ1-3, with a possible D match to TRBD1 (5 bases). In germline, CDR1 is SGDLS, CDR2 YYNGEE. Trimming removed 3 bases at V and 8 bases at J, with 15 bases between. The CDR3 spans 14 residues. The CDR3 DNA follows: TGTGCCAGCAGCGCCGATGGGGGGATAGACACCATATATTTT. This codes for CASSADGGIDTIYF.

The CDR3 loop reads CAISGRQGEEAFF. Here the CDR3 DNA reads TGTGCCATCAGTGGGCGACAGGGGGAGGAAGCTTTCTTT. This chain links TRBV10-3 with TRBJ1-1; 9 nucleotides align to TRBD1. Germline-derived CDR1 and CDR2 are ENHRY and SYGVKD. The V segment lost 4 bases and the J segment 8 bases; nucleotides outside the gene matches: 5. The CDR3 runs to 13 residues.

This clone appeared once. One end of the junction is discordant with germline, which a read error may explain. The gene calls are TRBV27 and TRBJ2-3; D not resolved. Germline V lookup: CDR1 MNHEY, CDR2 SMNVEV (reference sequence). This CDR3 has 14 residues. CDR3 sequence reads: CASSHRPGTDTQYF. DNA for the CDR3: TGTGCCAGCAGTCACAGACCCGGCACCGATACGCAGTATTTT.

This chain connects TRBV7-6 to TRBJ1-4; possibly TRBD1 for D (6 bases). The CDR3 totals 12 residues. V lost 2 bases and J lost 8, with 6 bases in between. From germline, CDR1 is SGHVS and CDR2 FNYEAQ. DNA of the CDR3: TGTGCCAGCAGCTTAACAGGGGAAAAACTGTTTTTT. Amino acids: CASSLTGEKLFF.

V is TRBV27 and J is TRBJ2-1; TRBD2 matches at 8 bases. V trimming: 0 bases; J trimming: 8 bases; junction bases outside the gene matches: 6. The CDR3 is made up of 15 amino acids. CDR1 and CDR2 from the germline V gene are MNHEY and SMNVEV (reference sequence). The CDR3 loop is CASSLSGTRDYEQFF. CDR3 DNA: TGTGCCAGCAGTTTATCTGGGACTAGGGACTATGAGCAGTTCTTC.

The chain joins TRBV6-5 to TRBJ2-7, with 9 bases aligning to TRBD1. The germline V gene encodes CDR1 MNHEY and CDR2 SVGAGI. J was trimmed by 5 bases and V by 6 bases; bases with no gene match: 11. CDR3 length: 15 amino acids. The CDR3: CASSLQGAAIDEQYF. The CDR3 DNA reads TGTGCCAGCAGCTTACAGGGGGCGGCAATAGACGAGCAGTACTTC.

The chain joins TRBV5-1 to TRBJ2-1, with D hard to call. The germline V gene encodes CDR1 SGHRS and CDR2 YFSETQ. The ends were cut back, 3 bases at V and 4 bases at J, with 5 bases in the middle. The CDR3 is 12 amino acids. CDR3 amino acids: CASSSIYNEQFF. As DNA, the CDR3 is TGCGCCAGCAGCTCCATTTACAATGAGCAGTTCTTC.

This clone has just a few counts. The V gene is TRBV9, the J gene TRBJ2-2; 8 nucleotides match TRBD2. The CDR3 consists of 16 residues. Germline-derived CDR1 and CDR2 are SGDLS and YYNGEE. V lost 4 bases and J lost 4; bases outside the gene matches: 9. This chain's CDR3 is CASSPQLAEGTGELFF. CDR3 DNA sequence: TGTGCCAGCAGCCCACAACTAGCGGAGGGCACCGGGGAGCTGTTTTTT.

The chain is built from TRBV19 and TRBJ2-1; 10 nucleotides line up with TRBD2. V shed 0 bases and J 7 bases; nucleotides not matched to a gene: 6. There are 16 residues in the CDR3. Germline V gives CDR1 LNHDA, CDR2 SQIVND (reference sequence). CDR3 coding DNA: TGTGCCAGTAGTATAGATTCAGCGGGAGGGCCAAATGAGCAGTTCTTC. Translating it yields CASSIDSAGGPNEQFF.

V and J are TRBV19 and TRBJ1-2; D possibly corresponds to TRBD1 (5 bases). The CDR3 extends over 14 amino acids. Germline lookup yields CDR1 LNHDA and CDR2 SQIVND (reference sequence). The germline V and J ends were trimmed by 9 bases and 4 bases, with 18 bases remaining between them. Here the CDR3 reads CASTWGGALYGYTF. CDR3 nucleotide sequence: TGTGCCAGCACCTGGGGTGGGGCCCTCTATGGCTACACCTTC. The full variable domain, with the rest looked up from reference TRBV19 and TRBJ1-2, is DGGITQSPKYLFRKEGQNVTLSCEQNLNHDAMYWYRQDPGQGLRLIYYSQIVNDFQKGDIAEGYSVSREKKESFPLTVTSAQKNPTAFYLCASTWGGALYGYTFGSGTRLTVV.

V is TRBV28 and J is TRBJ2-1; TRBD2 might be the D (6 bases). The CDR3 contains 15 residues. Trimming cost V 5 bases and J 3 bases, with 14 bases left between them. Germline V gene sequence: CDR1 MDHEN, CDR2 SYDVKM. The CDR3 loop reads CASSGRDFNYNEQFF. As DNA, the CDR3 is TGTGCCAGCAGTGGCCGGGACTTTAACTACAATGAGCAGTTCTTC.

The table lists this clone with a few counts. The chain carries TRBV28 and TRBJ1-4, with unresolved D. Germline V gives CDR1 MDHEN, CDR2 SYDVKM. V was pared by 6 bases and J by 2 bases, with 13 bases between. This CDR3 is 15 amino acids long. The CDR3 DNA reads as TGTGCCAGCAGGGCGTGGGGAGAGACTAATGAAAAACTGTTTTTT. The encoded protein is CASRAWGETNEKLFF.

The rearrangement links TRBV6-1 to TRBJ2-5; perhaps TRBD1 as D (6 bases). The J call may be incorrect, as the DNA end agrees better with TRBJ2-7. This CDR3 region has 16 residues. Germline assignment: CDR1 MNHNS and CDR2 SASEGT. As DNA, the CDR3 is TGTGCCAGCAGTGACGTCGGGACAACTACAGCCTACGAGCAGTACTTC. Protein: CASSDVGTTTAYEQYF.

CDR3 protein: CASSHKELAGELFF. Here the CDR3 DNA reads TGTGCCAGCAGCCATAAGGAGTTGGCCGGGGAGCTGTTTTTT. The chain recombines TRBV14 with TRBJ2-2; D remains ambiguous. V was clipped by 3 bases and J by 6 bases, with 11 bases between them. The germline V gene has CDR1 SGHDN and CDR2 FVKESK. The CDR3 spans 14 residues.

The chain's CDR3 is CASSSNRLAETYEQYF. The CDR3 nucleotides read TGTGCCAGCTCGAGTAATAGACTAGCGGAAACCTACGAGCAGTACTTC. This sequence joins TRBV2 and TRBJ2-7; 9 positions match TRBD2. From germline, CDR1 is SNHLY and CDR2 FYNNEI. The CDR3 runs 16 residues. V gave up 8 bases and J gave up 2 bases; unmatched junction bases: 13.

This clone was counted only a few times. This chain links TRBV28 with TRBJ1-4; 9 bases are shared with TRBD1. The CDR3 runs to 14 residues. The germline V gene encodes CDR1 MDHEN and CDR2 SYDVKM. V gave up 6 bases and J gave up 7 bases; unmatched junction bases: 6. The CDR3 nucleotides read TGTGCCAGCAGACTGGGACAGGGTGGTGAAAAACTGTTTTTT. Amino acid sequence: CASRLGQGGEKLFF.

The gene calls are TRBV7-9 and TRBJ2-7; TRBD1 might be the D (5 bases). V was pared by 1 base and J by 3 bases, with 10 bases between. Germline assignment: CDR1 SEHNR and CDR2 FQNEAQ (reference sequence). The CDR3 has 14 residues. The CDR3 DNA reads as TGTGCCAGCAGCTTAGGGGGCGAAGGCTACGAGCAGTACTTC. Protein sequence: CASSLGGEGYEQYF.

This clone appeared a few times. V usage is TRBV19 and J usage is TRBJ2-6; D uncertain. Trimming took off 3 bases at V and 0 bases at J, with 12 bases between the two ends. CDR1 and CDR2 (germline): LNHDA, SQIVND (reference sequence). There are 17 residues in the CDR3. CDR3 amino acids: CASSIALADSGANVLTF. CDR3 nucleotides: TGTGCCAGTAGTATCGCCTTAGCCGACTCTGGGGCCAACGTCCTGACTTTC.